This TCR beta chain came from a study of early T cells in non-severe SARS-CoV-2 infection. Study in general: Investigators sequenced bulk RNA drawn from unsorted whole blood, and chains remained unpaired.

Points from the study as a whole: Lookups in VDJdb leaned toward anti-spike CD8 responses and missed private and CD4 specificities.

In this sample, this clonotype turned up many times. The antigen is unknown. Unique molecular identifiers were added to individual cDNA molecules. TCRdb re-derived calls from the 5' RACE reads in MiXCR, one entry per CDR3 protein. The profile shows some 63,000 distinct CDR3 sequences, over 10% of them singletons. The CDR3 sequence is 15 residues long. V lost 1 base to trimming and J lost 5 bases, with 12 bases between them. Germline values: CDR1 SGHAT, CDR2 FQNNGV. This clonotype was obtained from an adult who was a healthcare worker with PCR-confirmed SARS-CoV-2 infection or an uninfected control (not recorded which). The V call is TRBV11-2, the J call TRBJ2-1; D gene uncertain. Sequenced input: whole blood. The CDR3 bases are TGTGCCAGCAGCTTAGGTGGTTCAGGACACAATGAGCAGTTCTTC. Translated: CASSLGGSGHNEQFF.